This is a list of T cell receptor beta chains from one sample in a study of OX40 agonist ivuxolimab in advanced cancers. The data were produced by immunoSEQ multiplex PCR, yet TCRdb's version contains in-frame clones alone and is incomplete. The sample contains tens of thousands of clones, 70% to 90% of which appear only once. The input for sequencing was CD4+ or CD8+ T cells sorted from blood, taken in a trial of the OX40 agonist ivuxolimab. These receptors were taken from an adult with an advanced solid tumor such as melanoma, head and neck, liver or kidney cancer. The CDR3 runs from the conserved cysteine through the conserved F or W. A D gene is named only where the DNA matches it firmly. The size field is filled for only some rows; it gives once, few, many or a size class.

clone_size: .
v_call: TRBV7-6
j_call: TRBJ2-1
d_call: .
cdr3_aa: CASSLAQGWGRLGNEQFF
cdr3_nt: TGTGCCAGCAGCTTAGCCCAAGGTTGGGGGCGGTTAGGGAATGAGCAGTTCTTC

clone_size: few
v_call: TRBV18
j_call: TRBJ2-5
d_call: TRBD2
cdr3_aa: CASSPVGGTPETQYF
cdr3_nt: TGTGCCAGCTCACCAGTGGGGGGGACCCCAGAGACCCAGTACTTC

clone_size: .
v_call: TRBV5-1
j_call: TRBJ2-4
d_call: .
cdr3_aa: CASSLVTPSEGKNIQYF
cdr3_nt: TGCGCCAGCAGCTTGGTAACGCCTTCAGAGGGCAAAAACATTCAGTACTTC

clone_size: .
v_call: TRBV7-2
j_call: TRBJ2-7
d_call: TRBD1
cdr3_aa: CASSLAGQASYEQYF
cdr3_nt: TGTGCCAGCAGCTTAGCGGGACAGGCCTCCTACGAGCAGTACTTC

clone_size: few
v_call: TRBV7-3
j_call: TRBJ2-1
d_call: TRBD1
cdr3_aa: CASSSGDRAFF
cdr3_nt: TGTGCCAGCAGCTCGGGGGACAGGGCGTTCTTC

clone_size: .
v_call: TRBV7-2
j_call: TRBJ1-1
d_call: .
cdr3_aa: CASSLGLGANTEAFF
cdr3_nt: TGTGCCAGCAGCTTAGGACTGGGGGCCAACACTGAAGCTTTCTTT

clone_size: .
v_call: TRBV2
j_call: TRBJ2-3
d_call: .
cdr3_aa: CASSEWVAYTDTQYF
cdr3_nt: TGTGCCAGCAGTGAATGGGTGGCGTACACAGATACGCAGTATTTT

clone_size: .
v_call: TRBV5-1
j_call: TRBJ1-5
d_call: .
cdr3_aa: CAITDQPQHF
cdr3_nt: TGCGCCATTACTGATCAGCCCCAGCATTTT

clone_size: .
v_call: TRBV19
j_call: TRBJ1-5
d_call: TRBD1
cdr3_aa: CASSEQGAYSNQPQHF
cdr3_nt: TGTGCCAGTAGTGAACAGGGGGCCTATAGCAATCAGCCCCAGCATTTT

clone_size: once
v_call: TRBV5-1
j_call: TRBJ2-1
d_call: TRBD2
cdr3_aa: CASTAQLAGVNEQFF
cdr3_nt: TGCGCCAGCACCGCGCAACTAGCGGGAGTTAATGAGCAGTTCTTC

clone_size: once
v_call: TRBV7-2
j_call: TRBJ2-1
d_call: .
cdr3_aa: CASSLETTHGEQFF
cdr3_nt: TGTGCCAGCAGCTTAGAGACGACCCATGGTGAGCAGTTCTTC

clone_size: .
v_call: TRBV6-1
j_call: TRBJ1-2
d_call: .
cdr3_aa: CASAGEWGLDGYTF
cdr3_nt: TGTGCCAGCGCCGGTGAGTGGGGTCTGGATGGCTACACCTTC

clone_size: few
v_call: TRBV15
j_call: TRBJ2-7
d_call: .
cdr3_aa: CATSSGRGPYEQYF
cdr3_nt: TGTGCCACCAGCAGTGGCAGAGGGCCCTACGAGCAGTACTTC

clone_size: .
v_call: TRBV7-9
j_call: TRBJ2-6
d_call: TRBD1
cdr3_aa: CASSRNRDRNLVLTF
cdr3_nt: TGTGCCAGCAGCCGGAACCGGGACAGAAATTTGGTCCTGACTTTC

clone_size: .
v_call: TRBV12-5
j_call: TRBJ1-4
d_call: .
cdr3_aa: CASLLGGRSNEKLFF
cdr3_nt: TGTGCTAGTCTCCTCGGCGGGAGGTCTAATGAAAAACTGTTTTTT

clone_size: once
v_call: TRBV30
j_call: TRBJ2-7
d_call: TRBD1
cdr3_aa: CAWSPGQALSSYEQYF
cdr3_nt: TGTGCCTGGAGTCCTGGACAGGCCTTGAGCTCCTACGAGCAGTACTTC

clone_size: .
v_call: TRBV4-2
j_call: TRBJ2-1
d_call: .
cdr3_aa: CASSRAGTKNEQFF
cdr3_nt: TGTGCCAGCAGCCGAGCCGGGACCAAAAATGAGCAGTTCTTC

clone_size: .
v_call: TRBV27
j_call: TRBJ1-2
d_call: TRBD1
cdr3_aa: CASRSGTGLKYGYTF
cdr3_nt: TGTGCCAGCAGGTCCGGGACAGGGCTTAAATATGGCTACACCTTC

clone_size: .
v_call: TRBV18
j_call: TRBJ2-7
d_call: .
cdr3_aa: CASSQSSIQTNEQYF
cdr3_nt: TGTGCCAGCTCACAATCTTCCATCCAGACCAACGAGCAGTACTTC

clone_size: once
v_call: TRBV19
j_call: TRBJ2-7
d_call: .
cdr3_aa: CASSSRAGRGEQYF
cdr3_nt: TGTGCCAGTAGTAGCCGGGCGGGGCGCGGCGAGCAGTACTTC

clone_size: .
v_call: TRBV9
j_call: TRBJ1-3
d_call: TRBD1
cdr3_aa: CASSAHRGWENTIYF
cdr3_nt: TGTGCCAGCAGCGCGCACAGGGGATGGGAAAACACCATATATTTT

clone_size: few
v_call: TRBV19
j_call: TRBJ1-2
d_call: TRBD1
cdr3_aa: CASGGQGDYGYTF
cdr3_nt: TGTGCCAGTGGGGGACAGGGCGACTATGGCTACACCTTC

clone_size: .
v_call: TRBV30
j_call: TRBJ1-2
d_call: .
cdr3_aa: CAWSGQNYGYTF
cdr3_nt: TGTGCCTGGAGTGGACAGAACTATGGCTACACCTTC

clone_size: once
v_call: TRBV9
j_call: TRBJ1-2
d_call: .
cdr3_aa: CASSPRTAPSLNYGYTF
cdr3_nt: TGTGCCAGCAGCCCCCGGACAGCCCCGTCTCTGAACTATGGCTACACCTTC

clone_size: .
v_call: TRBV5-1
j_call: TRBJ1-1
d_call: .
cdr3_aa: CASSDVRGFTEAFF
cdr3_nt: TGCGCCAGCAGCGACGTCAGGGGTTTCACTGAAGCTTTCTTT

clone_size: once
v_call: TRBV6-5
j_call: TRBJ1-1
d_call: .
cdr3_aa: CASSRKANTEAFF
cdr3_nt: TGTGCCAGCAGTCGCAAGGCGAACACTGAAGCTTTCTTT

clone_size: .
v_call: TRBV7-2
j_call: TRBJ1-2
d_call: TRBD1
cdr3_aa: CASSGTGDWYGYTF
cdr3_nt: TGTGCCAGCAGCGGGACAGGGGATTGGTATGGCTACACCTTC

clone_size: .
v_call: TRBV7-2
j_call: TRBJ2-7
d_call: .
cdr3_aa: CASSFDGTYEQYF
cdr3_nt: TGTGCCAGCAGCTTTGACGGGACCTACGAGCAGTACTTC

clone_size: .
v_call: TRBV7-9
j_call: TRBJ1-2
d_call: .
cdr3_aa: CASSLEVEAAGYTF
cdr3_nt: TGTGCCAGCAGCTTAGAAGTGGAGGCCGCTGGCTACACCTTC

clone_size: few
v_call: TRBV7-9
j_call: TRBJ1-1
d_call: .
cdr3_aa: CASSHLVDRRNTEAFF
cdr3_nt: TGTGCCAGCAGCCACCTCGTGGACAGACGGAACACTGAAGCTTTCTTT

clone_size: .
v_call: TRBV27
j_call: TRBJ2-7
d_call: .
cdr3_aa: CASSPGSASYEQYF
cdr3_nt: TGTGCCAGCAGCCCCGGGTCAGCGTCCTACGAGCAGTACTTC

clone_size: .
v_call: TRBV5-1
j_call: TRBJ2-2
d_call: TRBD2
cdr3_aa: CASSGAGAGELFF
cdr3_nt: TGCGCCAGCAGCGGTGCGGGGGCCGGGGAGCTGTTTTTT

clone_size: .
v_call: TRBV7-3
j_call: TRBJ2-7
d_call: .
cdr3_aa: CASSLSGGYEQYF
cdr3_nt: TGTGCCAGCAGCTTATCTGGGGGCTACGAGCAGTACTTC

clone_size: .
v_call: TRBV5-1
j_call: TRBJ2-7
d_call: TRBD1
cdr3_aa: CASSLMPGQGSYEQYF
cdr3_nt: TGCGCCAGCAGCCTTATGCCGGGACAGGGGAGCTACGAGCAGTACTTC

clone_size: .
v_call: TRBV30
j_call: TRBJ2-1
d_call: .
cdr3_aa: CAWSVALNNEQFF
cdr3_nt: TGTGCCTGGAGTGTAGCCTTGAACAATGAGCAGTTCTTC

clone_size: once
v_call: TRBV23-1
j_call: TRBJ1-3
d_call: .
cdr3_aa: CASSQSGGSNSGNTIYF
cdr3_nt: TGCGCCAGCAGTCAATCCGGGGGGTCAAACTCTGGAAACACCATATATTTT

clone_size: .
v_call: TRBV27
j_call: TRBJ2-7
d_call: .
cdr3_aa: CASSAWDPTYEQYF
cdr3_nt: TGTGCCAGCAGTGCCTGGGACCCAACCTACGAGCAGTACTTC

clone_size: .
v_call: TRBV5-1
j_call: TRBJ2-3
d_call: .
cdr3_aa: CASSLSGLSTDTQYF
cdr3_nt: TGCGCCAGCAGCTTGAGCGGACTTAGCACAGATACGCAGTATTTT

clone_size: .
v_call: TRBV27
j_call: TRBJ2-1
d_call: TRBD1
cdr3_aa: CASSFGTGSYNEQFF
cdr3_nt: TGTGCCAGCAGTTTCGGGACAGGGTCCTACAATGAGCAGTTCTTC

clone_size: once
v_call: TRBV19
j_call: TRBJ1-5
d_call: .
cdr3_aa: CASRSPRGGNQPQHF
cdr3_nt: TGTGCCAGTAGATCCCCCAGGGGAGGCAATCAGCCCCAGCATTTT

clone_size: .
v_call: TRBV27
j_call: TRBJ1-6
d_call: .
cdr3_aa: CASSLAQTYNSPLHF
cdr3_nt: TGTGCCAGCAGTTTAGCCCAGACCTATAATTCACCCCTCCACTTT

clone_size: few
v_call: TRBV7-2
j_call: TRBJ2-6
d_call: TRBD1
cdr3_aa: CASSLSRGLAGANVLTF
cdr3_nt: TGTGCCAGCAGCTTAAGCAGGGGGCTTGCTGGGGCCAACGTCCTGACTTTC

clone_size: .
v_call: TRBV5-4
j_call: TRBJ2-7
d_call: .
cdr3_aa: CASSQEESSRYEQYF
cdr3_nt: TGTGCCAGCAGCCAAGAGGAGAGTAGCCGCTACGAGCAGTACTTC

clone_size: .
v_call: TRBV7-2
j_call: TRBJ1-2
d_call: .
cdr3_aa: CASSSLDKIANYGYTF
cdr3_nt: TGTGCCAGCAGCTCCCTCGATAAGATAGCTAACTATGGCTACACCTTC

clone_size: .
v_call: TRBV11-3
j_call: TRBJ2-2
d_call: .
cdr3_aa: CASSLGTGNTGELFF
cdr3_nt: TGTGCCAGCAGCTTAGGAACAGGGAACACCGGGGAGCTGTTTTTT